These 32 T cell receptor beta chains were sequenced from one sample in a study of T cells after posttransplantation cyclophosphamide. Treatment was busulfan-fludarabine conditioning, a marrow graft, and cyclophosphamide on days +3 and +4. Clones were sequenced by immunoSEQ multiplex PCR, and TCRdb holds only the in-frame ones, with some missing. The data show approximately 45,000 clones, about 90% seen once. Source: PBMCs, taken about 62 days after allogeneic stem cell transplant with posttransplant cyclophosphamide. The receptor set was obtained from a male patient over 55 who received an allogeneic stem cell transplant from a related donor and was CMV-positive. Some of the T cells might come from the graft donor.

The genes are TRBV6-6 and TRBJ1-3; tentative D call: TRBD1 (5 bases). The CDR3 is made up of 14 amino acids. Germline values: CDR1 MNHNY, CDR2 SVGAGI (reference sequence). Between the trimmed V and J ends, which lost 5 bases and 4 bases, there was a span of 12 bases. Here the CDR3 reads CASSNPGFGNTIYF. The CDR3 nucleotides read TGTGCCAGCAGTAACCCAGGGTTCGGAAACACCATATATTTT.

CDR3 coding DNA: TGTGCCAGCAGTTACTCAGCCAGGGGAGGGGGCTATGGCTACACCTTC. Its translation: CASSYSARGGGYGYTF. The chain carries TRBV6-5 and TRBJ1-2, with a possible D match to TRBD1 (6 bases). The CDR3 extends over 16 amino acids. Germline-derived CDR1 and CDR2 are MNHEY and SVGAGI. Trimming took off 0 bases at V and 4 bases at J, with 15 bases between the two ends.

V is TRBV2 and J is TRBJ1-6; no definite D call. The V end lost 7 bases, the J end lost 10 bases, and 14 bases lay between the germline ends. From germline, CDR1 is SNHLY and CDR2 FYNNEI. CDR3 length equals 13 residues. CDR3 protein: CASKTSGESPLHF. The DNA for the CDR3 is TGTGCCAGCAAGACTAGCGGAGAATCACCCCTCCACTTT.

This rearrangement joins TRBV5-1 to TRBJ1-4; tentative D call: TRBD1 (6 bases). Germline V CDR1 and CDR2: SGHRS, YFSETQ. Trimming left V 2 bases short and J 5 bases short, with 10 bases between. The CDR3 is 14 residues long. The CDR3 is CASSFQGQNEKLFF. CDR3 in DNA: TGCGCCAGCAGCTTTCAGGGGCAAAATGAAAAACTGTTTTTT.

This chain uses TRBV9 with TRBJ1-2; 7 bases fit TRBD1. With 0 bases clipped from V and 5 bases from J, the junction kept 4 bases outside the gene matches. The CDR3 extends over 14 amino acids. Germline V gives CDR1 SGDLS, CDR2 YYNGEE. The CDR3 region has the DNA TGTGCCAGCAGCGTAGAAGGGGGCAGGTATGGCTACACCTTC. It encodes CASSVEGGRYGYTF.

The chain is built from TRBV7-8 and TRBJ1-1, with D tentatively TRBD1 (5 bases). The CDR3 is 14 amino acids. The germline V and J ends were trimmed by 7 bases and 5 bases, with 17 bases remaining between them. CDR1 and CDR2 (germline): SGHVS, FQNEAQ. The CDR3 protein is CASTGEGPYTEAFF. CDR3 DNA: TGTGCCAGCACTGGGGAGGGGCCGTATACTGAAGCTTTCTTT.

This chain links TRBV27 with TRBJ1-2; TRBD1 matches 9 bases. Germline loops: CDR1 MNHEY, CDR2 SMNVEV (reference sequence). This CDR3 has 14 amino acids. The V and J ends lost 5 bases and 7 bases, in that order; junction bases with no gene match: 8. Here the CDR3 DNA reads TGTGCCAGCAGTAGGGGACAGGGAGTAAGTGGCTACACCTTC. This sequence encodes CASSRGQGVSGYTF.

The CDR3: CASSSSGRTGGETQYF. CDR3 sequence (DNA): TGCGCCAGCAGCTCTTCCGGTAGGACAGGGGGTGAGACGCAGTATTTT. The chain carries TRBV5-1 and TRBJ2-3, with 10 nucleotides matching TRBD1. Germline loops: CDR1 SGHRS, CDR2 YFSETQ. Trimming took 3 bases from V and 9 from J; bases not matched to a gene: 13. The CDR3 is 16 amino acids.

The chain has TRBV5-4 and TRBJ2-3; 11 positions match TRBD2. The junction had 8 bases not matched to a gene; V was cut back by 2 bases and J by 0 bases. Germline-derived CDR1 and CDR2 are SGHNT and YYREEE (reference sequence). This CDR3 region has 18 residues. The CDR3 bases are TGTGCCAGCAGCTTAGGACTAGCGGGTCCTCATAGCACAGATACGCAGTATTTT. Residues: CASSLGLAGPHSTDTQYF.

This chain links TRBV10-2 with TRBJ2-7; TRBD2 aligns across 8 bases. The germline CDR1 and CDR2 sequences are WSHSY and SAAADI. The V and J ends lost 6 bases and 2 bases, in that order; junction bases with no gene match: 9. This CDR3 is built from 15 residues. The CDR3 loop reads CASSAAGTSPYEQYV. The CDR3 DNA reads as TGCGCCAGCAGCGCTGCCGGGACTAGTCCCTACGAGCAGTACGTC.

This rearrangement joins TRBV27 to TRBJ2-2, with a tentative D call TRBD1 (7 bases). In germline, CDR1 is MNHEY, CDR2 SMNVEV (reference sequence). The V gene lost 6 bases and the J gene lost 0 bases, with 17 bases spanning the gap. The CDR3 totals 17 residues. The CDR3 DNA reads as TGTGCCAGCAGAGGAGGGGCCGGGACAGCGAACACCGGGGAGCTGTTTTTT. Protein: CASRGGAGTANTGELFF.

The genes are TRBV6-5 and TRBJ2-2; 7 positions agree with TRBD1. Trimming took 4 bases from V and 4 from J; bases not matched to a gene: 9. The CDR3 contains 16 residues. The germline gives CDR1 MNHEY, CDR2 SVGAGI. As DNA, the CDR3 is TGTGCCAGCAGTTGGGACAGTCTGCGAGGCACCGGGGAGCTGTTTTTT. It specifies CASSWDSLRGTGELFF.

The chain combines TRBV9 with TRBJ1-3; D remains unclear. The CDR3 runs 15 residues. The V end lost 3 bases, the J end lost 0 bases, and 10 bases lay between the germline ends. The V gene's germline CDR1 is SGDLS and CDR2 YYNGEE. The CDR3 region is CASSGVPSSGNTIYF. CDR3 nucleotide sequence: TGTGCCAGCAGCGGCGTCCCGAGCTCTGGAAACACCATATATTTT.

CDR3 sequence reads: CASSLYQGVSSPLHF. CDR3 DNA: TGTGCCAGCAGTTTGTACCAGGGGGTCAGTTCACCCCTCCACTTT. V is TRBV28 and J is TRBJ1-6; 7 bases match TRBD1. The V segment lost 3 bases and the J segment 9 bases; nucleotides outside the gene matches: 8. Germline loops: CDR1 MDHEN, CDR2 SYDVKM. This CDR3 contains 15 residues. The complete variable domain, with remaining parts taken from reference TRBV28 and TRBJ1-6, reads DVKVTQSSRYLVKRTGEKVFLECVQDMDHENMFWYRQDPGLGLRLIYFSYDVKMKEKGDIPEGYSVSREKKERFSLILESASTNQTSMYLCASSLYQGVSSPLHFGNGTRLTVT.

The chain's CDR3 is CASSPDTRDEQYF. Written as DNA, the CDR3 is TGTGCCAGCTCACCAGACACCAGGGACGAGCAGTACTTC. V usage is TRBV18 and J usage is TRBJ2-7; a weak D match, TRBD1 (5 bases). The V and J ends lost 2 bases and 5 bases respectively, with 10 bases between them. The CDR3 runs 13 residues. Germline loops: CDR1 KGHSH, CDR2 LQKENI.

The rearrangement links TRBV13 to TRBJ2-7, with 8 bases identical to TRBD1. The CDR3 has 18 residues. Looked up from germline, CDR1 is PRHDT and CDR2 is FYEKMQ (reference sequence). V trimming: 5 bases; J trimming: 2 bases; junction bases outside the gene matches: 17. CDR3 loop: CASSPPHLRDRPTYEQYV. As DNA, the CDR3 is TGTGCCAGCAGCCCTCCCCATCTCCGGGACAGGCCCACCTACGAGCAGTACGTC.

J is TRBJ1-2 and V is TRBV30; maybe TRBD1 (6 bases). The germline V gene encodes CDR1 GTSNPN and CDR2 SVGIG (reference sequence). The CDR3 consists of 15 residues. Trimming removed 4 bases from V and 0 bases from J, with 15 bases in between. CDR3 in DNA: TGTGCCTGGAAGCCCGACAGGTTTCCTAACTATGGCTACACCTTC. This gives the protein CAWKPDRFPNYGYTF.

The chain recombines TRBV18 with TRBJ2-1; perhaps TRBD1 as D (5 bases). V lost 3 bases to trimming and J lost 9 bases, with 15 bases between them. The CDR3 is 14 residues long. CDR1 KGHSH and CDR2 LQKENI come from the germline V gene. CDR3 bases: TGTGCCAGCTCACCTCAAAACACTCAGGGTGAGCAGTTCTTC. This translates into CASSPQNTQGEQFF.

The J gene is TRBJ1-1, the V gene TRBV5-1; the D gene is possibly TRBD1 (5 bases). Germline loops: CDR1 SGHRS, CDR2 YFSETQ. This CDR3 has 14 residues. V was cut by 0 bases and J by 2 bases, with 8 bases left in between. CDR3 amino acids: CASSLAQGNTEAFF. The CDR3 bases are TGCGCCAGCAGCTTGGCCCAGGGAAACACTGAAGCTTTCTTT.

The CDR3 nucleotides are TGTGCCAGCAGCCCCCGGGAAGGACAGGGTTTCTATGGCTACACCTTC. It encodes CASSPREGQGFYGYTF. V usage is TRBV7-2 and J usage is TRBJ1-2, with TRBD1 matching over 8 bases. V lost 5 bases, J lost 4 bases, and 12 bases stayed unmatched. In germline, CDR1 is SGHTA, CDR2 FQGNSA. The CDR3 covers 16 residues.

The chain couples TRBV7-9 to TRBJ1-1; D is possibly TRBD1 (5 bases). This CDR3 comprises 12 residues. CDR1 and CDR2 (germline): SEHNR, FQNEAQ (reference sequence). V was pared by 0 bases and J by 7 bases, with 6 bases between. The chain's CDR3 is CASSLAGDEAFF. The CDR3 DNA sequence: TGTGCCAGCAGCTTAGCAGGGGATGAAGCTTTCTTT.

The chain is built from TRBV29-1 and TRBJ1-1, with D possibly being TRBD1 (5 bases). The V and J ends lost 4 bases and 4 bases respectively, with 13 bases between them. Germline CDR1 reads SQVTM; CDR2 reads ANQGSEA. The CDR3 has 13 residues. The CDR3 sequence: CSVVEGVGTEAFF. For the CDR3, the DNA is TGCAGCGTTGTTGAAGGGGTGGGCACTGAAGCTTTCTTT.

CDR3 sequence reads: CASSTTTGGTDTQYF. In DNA form, the CDR3 reads TGTGCCAGCAGTACTACGACAGGGGGCACAGATACGCAGTATTTT. The chain couples TRBV27 to TRBJ2-3; 8 positions agree with TRBD1. CDR3 length: 15 amino acids. Germline CDR1 reads MNHEY; CDR2 reads SMNVEV (reference sequence). J lost 1 base, V lost 5 bases, and 5 bases had no gene match.

The chain combines TRBV29-1 with TRBJ1-2, with D unclear. Trimming left V 2 bases short and J 8 bases short, with 12 bases between. CDR1 and CDR2 (germline): SQVTM, ANQGSEA. The CDR3 covers 12 residues. The CDR3 coding sequence is TGCAGCGTTGAATGGGGAGGGCGCGGCTACACCTTC. Protein sequence: CSVEWGGRGYTF.

The rearrangement joins TRBV2 to TRBJ2-5; D gene ambiguous. There are 10 residues in the CDR3. Deletions cut 8 bases from V and 2 bases from J, with 3 bases between. Germline CDR1 and CDR2: SNHLY and FYNNEI. This CDR3 is CASQQETQYF. The CDR3 DNA sequence: TGTGCCAGCCAACAAGAGACCCAGTACTTC.

The chain links TRBV2 to TRBJ1-5; TRBD1 is a possible D gene (6 bases). The ends were cut back, 4 bases at V and 5 bases at J, with 12 bases in the middle. This CDR3 comprises 14 residues. Looked up from germline, CDR1 is SNHLY and CDR2 is FYNNEI. Here the CDR3 reads CASSALYRDQPQHF. In nucleotides, the CDR3 is TGTGCCAGCAGTGCACTATACAGGGATCAGCCCCAGCATTTT.

The J gene is TRBJ1-2, the V gene TRBV4-1; 8 bases match TRBD1. Germline V lookup: CDR1 MGHRA, CDR2 YSYEKL. This CDR3 comprises 17 residues. Germline trimming cut 1 base from V and 8 bases from J; bases unmatched to any gene: 15. CDR3 bases: TGCGCCAGCAGCCAAGGCCCCGGGACAGGCATCCTCGGAGGCTACACCTTC. Translation: CASSQGPGTGILGGYTF.

The chain combines TRBV18 with TRBJ1-2; D is possibly TRBD1 (6 bases). V gave up 4 bases and J gave up 3 bases, with 15 bases separating them. In germline, CDR1 is KGHSH, CDR2 LQKENI. This CDR3 is built from 15 residues. CDR3 region: CASSQTGKGDYGYTF. The CDR3 DNA reads TGTGCCAGCTCACAAACAGGGAAGGGGGACTATGGCTACACCTTC.

CDR3 DNA sequence: TGTGCCAGCTCACCGACTCCGGGACAGCTGAATTCACCCCTCCACTTT. Amino acid sequence: CASSPTPGQLNSPLHF. This chain uses TRBV18 with TRBJ1-6, with 7 bases matching TRBD1. J gave up 7 bases and V 3 bases, and 9 bases lay outside the gene matches. In germline, CDR1 is KGHSH, CDR2 LQKENI. This CDR3 is built from 16 residues.

The chain has TRBV5-1 and TRBJ2-1, with 10 bases that match TRBD2. Trimming at V came to 4 bases and at J to 7 bases, leaving 2 bases not matched to a gene. The CDR3 is 13 residues long. Germline V lookup: CDR1 SGHRS, CDR2 YFSETQ. This CDR3 reads CASSPGLANEQFF. As DNA, the CDR3 is TGCGCCAGCAGCCCGGGACTAGCGAATGAGCAGTTCTTC.

V and J are TRBV29-1 and TRBJ2-2; maybe TRBD1 (6 bases). Per germline, CDR1 SQVTM and CDR2 ANQGSEA. Between the trimmed V and J ends, which lost 4 bases and 4 bases, there was a span of 13 bases. This CDR3 spans 14 amino acids. CDR3 coding DNA: TGCAGCGTTGTCCCCCGACAGGCCACCGGGGAGCTGTTTTTT. This gives the protein CSVVPRQATGELFF.

This rearrangement joins TRBV10-3 to TRBJ1-3; weak D call: TRBD1 (6 bases). Trimming took off 7 bases at V and 0 bases at J, with 10 bases between the two ends. The length of the CDR3 is 14 residues. Germline assignment: CDR1 ENHRY and CDR2 SYGVKD. As DNA, the CDR3 is TGTGCCATCAATATGGACAGCTCTGGAAACACCATATATTTT. Translating gives CAINMDSSGNTIYF.